Below are 17 T cell receptor beta chains sequenced from a single sample in a study of technical replicates of blood from a handful of donors (dated by TCRdb to about 2017). Library creation used the immunoSEQ multiplex PCR assay. Held by TCRdb, this immuneACCESS table contains in-frame sequences only and omits some clones. Under half of the omission traces to an unresolved V gene where checked; the cause of the rest is unknown. Counted in this sample were about 89,000 clones; approximately 96% of them appeared once. About 0.25% of the sample goes to the ten largest clones. Material for sequencing was T cells isolated from PBMCs. These receptors were collected from a human donor in good health.

CDR3 sequence: CAWSVGTANTEAFF. The CDR3 region has the DNA TGTGCCTGGAGTGTCGGGACAGCTAACACTGAAGCTTTCTTT. The V call is TRBV30, the J call TRBJ1-1, with 7 bases fitting TRBD1. The CDR3 totals 14 residues. CDR1 and CDR2 (germline): GTSNPN, SVGIG (reference sequence). V lost 0 bases, J lost 2 bases, and 3 bases stayed unmatched.

This chain connects TRBV18 to TRBJ2-3; D is ambiguous. This CDR3 spans 14 amino acids. CDR1 is KGHSH and CDR2 is LQKENI in the germline V gene. Trimming removed 0 bases from V and 2 bases from J, with 6 bases in between. The CDR3 nucleotides read TGTGCCAGCTCACCACCCACTACCACAGATACGCAGTATTTT. Its protein product is CASSPPTTTDTQYF.

The rearrangement joins TRBV6-1 to TRBJ2-7, with TRBD1 matching over 7 bases. Germline V lookup: CDR1 MNHNS, CDR2 SASEGT. The trim removed 7 bases at V and 1 base at J, leaving 4 bases unmatched. CDR3 length: 13 residues. The CDR3 region is CASIGGASYEQYF. DNA of the CDR3: TGTGCCAGCATAGGGGGCGCTTCCTACGAGCAGTACTTC.

V gene TRBV27 combines with J gene TRBJ1-6; 7 nucleotides line up with TRBD1. With V trimmed by 3 bases and J by 3 bases, 8 bases remained unmatched. Germline lookup yields CDR1 MNHEY and CDR2 SMNVEV (reference sequence). The CDR3 spans 17 residues. The CDR3 spells CASSFRFRDSYNSPLHF. The CDR3 DNA reads as TGTGCCAGCAGTTTTAGGTTCCGGGACAGCTATAATTCACCCCTCCACTTT.

The chain couples TRBV11-3 to TRBJ2-1; maybe TRBD1 (5 bases). CDR3 length: 14 amino acids. Germline lookup yields CDR1 SGHNT and CDR2 YENEEA. With 8 bases removed from V and 2 bases from J, the gap between germline ends came to 13 bases. The CDR3 nucleotides are TGTGCCAGCGTTGGCGACAGCGCCTACAATGAGCAGTTCTTC. Its translation: CASVGDSAYNEQFF. Together with reference TRBV11-3 and TRBJ2-1, the CDR3 gives the full variable domain: EAGVVQSPRYKIIEKKQPVAFWCNPISGHNTLYWYLQNLGQGPELLIRYENEEAVDDSQLPKDRFSAERLKGVDSTLKIQPAELGDSAVYLCASVGDSAYNEQFFGPGTRLTVL.

The chain links TRBV2 to TRBJ1-1; TRBD1 matches at 8 bases. The germline V gene has CDR1 SNHLY and CDR2 FYNNEI. This CDR3 spans 13 amino acids. The ends lost 6 bases at V and 4 bases at J; junction bases unmatched: 4. The CDR3 sequence is CASSATGGTEAFF. The CDR3 bases are TGTGCCAGCAGCGCTACAGGGGGCACTGAAGCTTTCTTT.

The chain couples TRBV19 to TRBJ2-7; D may be TRBD1 (6 bases). Germline loops: CDR1 LNHDA, CDR2 SQIVND (reference sequence). This CDR3 has 15 amino acids. Trimming took off 4 bases at V and 7 bases at J, with 20 bases between the two ends. CDR3 in amino acids: CASSTGQLLLGEQYF. The CDR3, as DNA: TGTGCCAGTAGTACCGGACAGCTTCTGCTTGGTGAGCAGTACTTC. Based on the CDR3 plus reference TRBV19 and TRBJ2-7, the full variable domain is DGGITQSPKYLFRKEGQNVTLSCEQNLNHDAMYWYRQDPGQGLRLIYYSQIVNDFQKGDIAEGYSVSREKKESFPLTVTSAQKNPTAFYLCASSTGQLLLGEQYFGPGTRLTVT.

This rearrangement joins TRBV6-1 to TRBJ2-2; D unresolved. The V and J ends lost 1 base and 3 bases respectively, with 3 bases between them. Germline V gene sequence: CDR1 MNHNS, CDR2 SASEGT. CDR3 length: 13 amino acids. This CDR3 is CASSEGDTGELFF. The CDR3 nucleotides are TGTGCCAGCAGTGAAGGAGACACCGGGGAGCTGTTTTTT.

This chain links TRBV4-2 with TRBJ2-3; D call uncertain. Germline V gene sequence: CDR1 LGHNA, CDR2 YNFKEQ. Trimming pared 1 base from V and 2 bases from J, leaving 10 bases between. This CDR3 is built from 15 residues. Here the CDR3 DNA reads TGTGCCAGCAGCCAAGGGGCCCTACTCACAGATACGCAGTATTTT. Amino acids: CASSQGALLTDTQYF.

This chain connects TRBV5-6 to TRBJ1-4, with TRBD1 matching 9 bases. CDR3 length: 15 residues. In germline, CDR1 is SGHDT, CDR2 YYEEEE. J gave up 7 bases and V 2 bases, and 6 bases lay outside the gene matches. CDR3 coding DNA: TGTGCCAGCAGCTTCCGGGACAGGGCTGGTGAAAAACTGTTTTTT. Residues: CASSFRDRAGEKLFF.

The chain joins TRBV27 to TRBJ1-1, with a tentative D call TRBD1 (5 bases). The CDR3 sequence is 17 residues long. The germline V and J ends were trimmed by 5 bases and 0 bases, with 19 bases remaining between them. Per the germline V gene, CDR1 is MNHEY and CDR2 is SMNVEV (reference sequence). The CDR3 coding sequence is TGTGCCAGCAGTATCCGCCCTCCGGCAGGGCTGAACACTGAAGCTTTCTTT. This sequence encodes CASSIRPPAGLNTEAFF.

This chain connects TRBV9 to TRBJ2-7; tentative D call: TRBD1 (6 bases). V was pared by 1 base and J by 2 bases, with 10 bases between. Germline lookup yields CDR1 SGDLS and CDR2 YYNGEE. The CDR3 consists of 14 residues. CDR3 amino acids: CASSVSTGPYEQYF. DNA for the CDR3: TGTGCCAGCAGCGTATCGACAGGCCCCTACGAGCAGTACTTC.

The chain recombines TRBV5-4 with TRBJ2-3; D may be TRBD2 (5 bases). Germline CDR1 is SGHNT and CDR2 is YYREEE (reference sequence). The CDR3 length is 15 residues. The germline V and J ends were trimmed by 1 base and 2 bases, with 11 bases remaining between them. The CDR3 DNA reads TGTGCCAGCAGCTTGAACGGGAAAAACACAGATACGCAGTATTTT. Residues: CASSLNGKNTDTQYF.

The V call is TRBV6-1, the J call TRBJ2-7, with TRBD2 matching over 7 bases. V gave up 3 bases and J gave up 7 bases; unmatched junction bases: 12. Germline CDR1 reads MNHNS; CDR2 reads SASEGT. This CDR3 region has 15 residues. CDR3 nucleotides: TGTGCCAGCAGTGAGCCGGGACTACCGGTGGGGGAGCAGTACTTC. It is translated as CASSEPGLPVGEQYF.

The J gene is TRBJ2-1, the V gene TRBV7-6; TRBD2 might be the D (6 bases). The CDR3 has 17 residues. From germline, CDR1 is SGHVS and CDR2 FNYEAQ. V was shortened by 1 base and J by 9 bases, with 22 bases between the two germline ends. CDR3 loop: CASSLDAGTGGRGEQFF. The DNA of the CDR3 is TGTGCCAGCAGCTTAGACGCCGGGACTGGAGGACGGGGTGAGCAGTTCTTC.

V gene TRBV5-5 combines with J gene TRBJ2-7; TRBD1 aligns across 10 bases. Germline V gene lookup returns CDR1 SGHKS and CDR2 YYEKEE (reference sequence). With V trimmed by 5 bases and J by 6 bases, 5 bases remained unmatched. The CDR3 spans 13 residues. The CDR3 spells CASSETGGGEQYF. CDR3 sequence (DNA): TGTGCCAGCAGTGAGACAGGGGGCGGCGAGCAGTACTTC. The variable domain in full, completed from reference TRBV5-5 and TRBJ2-7, reads DAGVTQSPTHLIKTRGQQVTLRCSPISGHKSVSWYQQVLGQGPQFIFQYYEKEERGRGNFPDRFSARQFPNYSSELNVNALLLGDSALYLCASSETGGGEQYFGPGTRLTVT.

This clone showed up just a few times. The chain links TRBV4-1 to TRBJ2-1, with D uncertain. The CDR3 has 13 amino acids. Germline V lookup: CDR1 MGHRA, CDR2 YSYEKL. Trimming took off 0 bases at V and 6 bases at J, with 6 bases between the two ends. This CDR3 reads CASSQDSGNEQFF. Here the CDR3 DNA reads TGCGCCAGCAGCCAAGATTCCGGCAATGAGCAGTTCTTC.